This T cell receptor (beta chain) was captured by sequencing in a study of radiotherapy plus CTLA-4 blockade in lung cancer. Data came from immunoSEQ multiplex PCR; TCRdb stores just in-frame clones and leaves some out. The table lists approximately 60,000 clones, approximately 80% of them singletons, with approximately 4% in the top ten. V lost 5 bases, J lost 7 bases, and 10 bases stayed unmatched. Germline CDR1 reads LNHDA; CDR2 reads SQIVND (reference sequence). This CDR3 contains 15 residues. Specimen: peripheral blood, collected from a patient treated with radiotherapy plus ipilimumab. The V gene is TRBV19, the J gene TRBJ1-2; 10 bases fit TRBD1. The TCR sequence derives from a human donor with non-small cell lung cancer who had a complete response to radiotherapy plus ipilimumab. The CDR3 DNA reads as TGTGCCAGTAGTCCCGGGACAGGGGCCTTAGGTGGCTACACCTTC. Translating gives CASSPGTGALGGYTF.